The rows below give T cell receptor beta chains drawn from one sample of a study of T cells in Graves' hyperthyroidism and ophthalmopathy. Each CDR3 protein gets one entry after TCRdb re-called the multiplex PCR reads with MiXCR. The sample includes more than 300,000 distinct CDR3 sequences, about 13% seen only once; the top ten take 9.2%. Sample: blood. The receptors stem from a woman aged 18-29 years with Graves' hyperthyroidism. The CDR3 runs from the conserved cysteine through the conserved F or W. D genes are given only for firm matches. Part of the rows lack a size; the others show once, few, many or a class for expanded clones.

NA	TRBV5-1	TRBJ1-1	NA	CASNPGYLNTEAFF	TGCGCCAGCAACCCAGGGTACCTGAACACTGAAGCTTTCTTT
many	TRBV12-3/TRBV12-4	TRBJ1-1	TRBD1	CASSVRGPMNTEAFF	TGTGCCAGCAGTGTGAGGGGGCCCATGAACACTGAAGCTTTCTTT
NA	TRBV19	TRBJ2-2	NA	CASKKGGSRTGELFF	TGTGCCAGTAAAAAGGGGGGTTCTCGGACCGGGGAGCTGTTTTTT
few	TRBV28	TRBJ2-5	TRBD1	CASSLWGQFQETQYF	TGTGCCAGCAGTTTATGGGGACAGTTCCAAGAGACCCAGTACTTC
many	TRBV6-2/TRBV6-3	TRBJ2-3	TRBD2	CASSYELWTSTTDTQYF	TGTGCCAGCAGTTACGAGTTGTGGACTAGCACCACAGATACGCAGTATTTT
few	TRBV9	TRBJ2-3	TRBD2	CASRSLAGGPEDTQYF	TGTGCCAGCAGGTCTCTAGCGGGAGGCCCCGAAGATACGCAGTATTTT
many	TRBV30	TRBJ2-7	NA	CAWRDHTGTGYYEQYF	TGTGCCTGGAGAGACCATACCGGGACTGGATACTACGAGCAGTACTTC
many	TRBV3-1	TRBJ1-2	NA	CASSQDATGNYGYTF	TGTGCCAGCAGCCAAGATGCTACGGGAAACTATGGCTACACCTTC
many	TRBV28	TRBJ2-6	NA	CASGTGSGANVLTF	TGTGCCAGCGGAACTGGATCTGGGGCCAACGTCCTGACTTTC
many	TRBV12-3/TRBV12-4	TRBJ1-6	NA	CASSPGEGSYNSPLHF	TGTGCCAGCAGCCCCGGGGAGGGATCCTATAATTCACCCCTCCACTTT
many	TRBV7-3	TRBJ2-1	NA	CASSFGWERAYNEQFF	TGTGCCAGCAGCTTCGGCTGGGAGCGTGCCTACAATGAGCAGTTCTTC
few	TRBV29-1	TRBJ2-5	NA	CSVLGTESQETQYF	TGCAGCGTTTTAGGGACGGAATCACAAGAGACCCAGTACTTC
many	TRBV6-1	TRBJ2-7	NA	CASRKAGGHEQYF	TGTGCCAGCAGGAAAGCCGGGGGTCACGAGCAGTACTTC
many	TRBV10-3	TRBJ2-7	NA	CAMAARVGEQYF	TGTGCCATGGCGGCGAGAGTTGGCGAGCAGTACTTC
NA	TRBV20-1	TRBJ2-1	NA	CSAALAQGKNEQFF	TGCAGTGCTGCCCTAGCCCAGGGTAAGAATGAGCAGTTCTTC
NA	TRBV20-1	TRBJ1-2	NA	CSAGGADGYTF	TGCAGTGCGGGGGGAGCCGATGGCTACACCTTC
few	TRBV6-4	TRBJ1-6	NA	CASSLENNSPLHF	TGTGCCAGCAGTTTGGAAAATAATTCACCCCTCCACTTT
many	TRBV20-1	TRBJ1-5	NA	CSHAGSNQPQHF	TGCAGTCATGCAGGGTCCAATCAGCCCCAGCATTTT
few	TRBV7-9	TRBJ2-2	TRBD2	CASSKLAEYTGELFF	TGTGCCAGCAGCAAACTAGCGGAGTACACCGGGGAGCTGTTTTTT
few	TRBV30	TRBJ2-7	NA	CAWRGYRTSYEQYF	TGTGCCTGGAGGGGCTACCGGACAAGCTACGAGCAGTACTTC
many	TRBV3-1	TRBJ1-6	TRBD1	CASPDRESSYNSPLHF	TGTGCCAGCCCTGACAGGGAAAGCTCCTATAATTCACCCCTCCACTTT
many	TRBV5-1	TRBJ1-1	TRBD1	CASSPRTGITNTEAFF	TGCGCCAGCAGCCCTCGGACAGGGATTACGAACACTGAAGCTTTCTTT
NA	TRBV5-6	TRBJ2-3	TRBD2	CASSLLIRTSGRWGSTDTQYF	TGTGCCAGCAGCTTGCTAATCCGGACTAGCGGGAGGTGGGGTAGCACAGATACGCAGTATTTT
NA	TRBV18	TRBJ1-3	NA	CASSPTGYSGNTIYF	TGTGCCAGCTCACCAACAGGATACTCTGGAAACACCATATATTTT
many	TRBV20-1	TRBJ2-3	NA	CSAKVGGTQYF	TGCAGTGCCAAGGTGGGGGGAACGCAGTATTTT
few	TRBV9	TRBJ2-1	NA	CASSVMAGTSYNEQFF	TGTGCCAGCAGCGTAATGGCAGGGACCTCCTACAATGAGCAGTTCTTC
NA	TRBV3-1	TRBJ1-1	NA	CASSQRASPNTEAFF	TGTGCCAGCAGCCAAAGGGCCTCTCCAAACACTGAAGCTTTCTTT
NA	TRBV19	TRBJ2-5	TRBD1	CASSPRTGGEGKTQYF	TGTGCCAGTAGTCCCCGGACAGGGGGCGAAGGAAAGACCCAGTACTTC
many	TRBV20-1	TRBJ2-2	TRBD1	CSARGTGPMTGELFF	TGCAGTGCTCGAGGGACAGGACCCATGACCGGGGAGCTGTTTTTT
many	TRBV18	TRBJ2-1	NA	CASSPPTRGNEQFF	TGTGCCAGCTCACCACCGACTAGGGGCAATGAGCAGTTCTTC
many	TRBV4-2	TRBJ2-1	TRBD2	CASSQQLAAYNEQFF	TGTGCCAGCAGCCAACAACTAGCGGCCTACAATGAGCAGTTCTTC
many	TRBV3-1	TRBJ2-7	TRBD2	CASSQDGDPYLAGGSPYEQYF	TGTGCCAGCAGCCAAGATGGGGACCCTTACCTAGCGGGGGGGTCCCCCTACGAGCAGTACTTC
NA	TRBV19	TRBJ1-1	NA	CASEAGRESEAFF	TGTGCCAGTGAGGCGGGGCGCGAGTCTGAAGCTTTCTTT
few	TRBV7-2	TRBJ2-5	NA	CASSLSLLHQETQYF	TGTGCCAGCAGCTTAAGTCTCCTTCATCAAGAGACCCAGTACTTC
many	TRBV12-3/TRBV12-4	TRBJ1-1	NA	CASSLMGGRNEAFF	TGTGCCAGCAGTTTGATGGGGGGAAGAAATGAAGCTTTCTTT
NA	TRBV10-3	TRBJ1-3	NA	CAISEFTASRGNTIYF	TGTGCCATCAGTGAGTTCACGGCCTCAAGGGGAAACACCATATATTTT
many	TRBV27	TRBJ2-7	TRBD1	CASSTGTGMYEQYF	TGTGCCAGCAGTACCGGGACAGGGATGTACGAGCAGTACTTC
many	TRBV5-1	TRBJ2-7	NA	CASSRAGSYEQYF	TGCGCCAGCAGCCGGGCGGGCTCCTACGAGCAGTACTTC
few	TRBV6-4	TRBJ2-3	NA	CASSDSSGGTDTQYF	TGTGCCAGCAGTGACTCGAGTGGGGGCACAGATACGCAGTATTTT
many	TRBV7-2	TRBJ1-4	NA	CASSLRQQVGEKLFF	TGTGCCAGCAGCTTAAGGCAGCAAGTAGGGGAAAAACTGTTTTTT
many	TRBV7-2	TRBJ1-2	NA	CASSFDVRNYGYTF	TGTGCCAGCAGCTTTGATGTACGGAACTATGGCTACACCTTC
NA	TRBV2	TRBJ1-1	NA	CASSGREVATEAFF	TGTGCCAGCAGTGGCAGGGAAGTTGCCACTGAAGCTTTCTTT